This TCR beta chain was recovered during a study of T-cell memory formation after mild COVID-19. Constant-segment primers and 5'RACE yielded cDNA libraries for TCR alpha and TCR beta, each carrying sample barcodes and UMIs. MiXCR was run by TCRdb on the 5' RACE reads, yielding one entry per CDR3 protein. The sample holds a few hundred thousand distinct CDR3 sequences; 28% are singletons and the top ten take approximately 13%. As regards this clonotype: Its specificity is unknown.

Points from the study as a whole: Clones which contracted sat mainly in CM and EM if CD4+, and in EMRA if CD8+. That cross-reactive memory joined was suggested by some responding clones appearing in pre-infection memory.

Germline V gene data show CDR1 as LGHDT and CDR2 as YNNKEL (reference sequence). V gave up 1 base and J gave up 2 bases, with 8 bases separating them. The CDR3 spans 14 residues. The sample consisted of PBMCs or a T cell subset sorted from them (not recorded which). This chain joins TRBV3-1 and TRBJ2-5; D may match TRBD1 or TRBD2 (5 bases each). The source of this sequence is an adult woman who had mild COVID-19 (a few samples of this study predate the infection). Cell type and time point are not known. This CDR3 is CASSQAGPQETQYF. The CDR3 region has the DNA TGTGCCAGCAGCCAAGCGGGACCACAAGAGACCCAGTACTTC.